This T cell receptor beta chain was recovered during a study of blood T cell repertoires in COVID-19. Across the study: From T cells, B-cell-depleted T cells, or PBMCs came the material, which was cDNA or gDNA.

In the original workflow: Using reference gene primer amplification, nucleated cell counts were estimated. This table comes from immunoSEQ multiplex PCR, and its TCRdb copy is limited to in-frame clones, with some not included. V and J calls and clone size follow that table, whereas D and trimming were derived from the DNA. Here the sample spans roughly 300,000 clones, almost 85% being singletons. The CDR3 sequence is 13 residues long. V was shortened by 8 bases and J by 3 bases, with 14 bases between the two germline ends. The V gene's germline CDR1 is MNHEY and CDR2 SVGAGI. This rearrangement joins TRBV6-5 to TRBJ2-7; TRBD1 is a possible D gene (6 bases). Source material: peripheral blood. This TCR was recovered from a human donor in a cohort sampled during active COVID-19. The CDR3 DNA sequence: TGTGCCAGCTCCCAGGGGCCTCGCTACGAGCAGTACTTC. Translated: CASSQGPRYEQYF.